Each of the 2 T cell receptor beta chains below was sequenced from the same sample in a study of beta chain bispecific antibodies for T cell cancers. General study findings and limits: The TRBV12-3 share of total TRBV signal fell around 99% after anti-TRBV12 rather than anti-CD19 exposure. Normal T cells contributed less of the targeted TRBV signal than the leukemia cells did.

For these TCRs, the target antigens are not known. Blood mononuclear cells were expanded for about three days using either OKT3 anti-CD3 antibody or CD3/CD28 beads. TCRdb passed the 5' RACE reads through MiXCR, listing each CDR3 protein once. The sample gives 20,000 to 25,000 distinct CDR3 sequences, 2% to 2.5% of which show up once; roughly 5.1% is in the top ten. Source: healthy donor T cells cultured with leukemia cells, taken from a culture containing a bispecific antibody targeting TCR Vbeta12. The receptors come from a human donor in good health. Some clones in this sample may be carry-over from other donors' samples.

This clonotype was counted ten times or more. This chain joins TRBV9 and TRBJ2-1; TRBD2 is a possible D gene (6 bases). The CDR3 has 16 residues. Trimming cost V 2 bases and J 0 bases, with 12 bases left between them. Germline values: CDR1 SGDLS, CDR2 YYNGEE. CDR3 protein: CASSVYRDFSYNEQFF. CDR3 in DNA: TGTGCCAGCAGCGTCTACCGGGACTTCTCCTACAATGAGCAGTTCTTC.

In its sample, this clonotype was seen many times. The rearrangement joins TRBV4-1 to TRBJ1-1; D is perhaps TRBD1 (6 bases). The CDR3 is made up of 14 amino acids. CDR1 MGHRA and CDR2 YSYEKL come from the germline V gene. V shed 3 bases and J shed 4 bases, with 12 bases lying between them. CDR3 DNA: TGCGCCAGCAGCCACGGAGGGGGTGTCACTGAAGCTTTCTTT. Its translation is CASSHGGGVTEAFF.